The present T cell receptor beta chain was sequenced within a study of identical twins. TCRdb called the 5' RACE reads again in MiXCR, with one record for every CDR3 protein. The table includes over 600,000 distinct CDR3 sequences, 20% to 25% detected once. These records were also assigned to another study, of T cells expressing NK-cell markers.

Sequencing was carried out using PBMCs. This clonotype was obtained from a woman younger than 35 in good health.

The CDR3 loop reads CASQGGDTEAFF. The CDR3 DNA reads as TGTGCCAGTCAGGGAGGGGACACTGAAGCTTTCTTT. The rearrangement joins TRBV6-5 to TRBJ1-1, with D maybe TRBD1 (5 bases). Germline-derived CDR1 and CDR2 are MNHEY and SVGAGI. Trimming pared 9 bases from V and 3 bases from J, leaving 11 bases between. The CDR3 sequence is 12 residues long.